Listed below are T cell receptor beta chains from one sample, sequenced in a study of T cell responses to AZD1222 COVID-19 vaccine. Data came from immunoSEQ multiplex PCR; TCRdb stores just in-frame clones and leaves some out. Of 100,000 to 130,000 clones listed, roughly 90% are singletons. This sample comprised peripheral blood, obtained on day 0 of AZD1222 vaccination. These TCRs come from an adult in good health. Both conserved end residues are part of each CDR3. The D gene is left open where the match is weak. Expanded clones get a size class; other rows say once, few or many, or leave the size out.

d_call | j_call | clone_size | v_call | cdr3_aa | cdr3_nt
- | TRBJ2-1 | once | TRBV24-1 | CATSDRYNEQFF | TGTGCCACCAGTGACAGATACAATGAGCAGTTCTTC
- | TRBJ2-1 | - | TRBV4-2 | CASSLPFGDEQFF | TGTGCCAGCAGCCTACCTTTTGGGGATGAGCAGTTCTTC
- | TRBJ1-6 | - | TRBV5-1 | CASSLRGIGDNSPLHF | TGCGCCAGCAGCCTTCGGGGCATCGGGGATAATTCACCCCTCCACTTT
TRBD1 | TRBJ1-1 | - | TRBV9 | CASSVGTGIGHTEAFF | TGTGCCAGCAGCGTAGGGACAGGGATTGGTCACACTGAAGCTTTCTTT
- | TRBJ2-3 | - | TRBV20-1 | CSASLTGTDTQYF | TGCAGTGCTAGTCTTACGGGGACAGATACGCAGTATTTT
TRBD1 | TRBJ2-7 | - | TRBV29-1 | CSVPRDRGSYEQYF | TGCAGCGTGCCCCGGGACAGGGGATCCTACGAGCAGTACTTC
- | TRBJ2-3 | - | TRBV12-1 | CASSFGAGRADSSTDTQYF | TGTGCCAGCAGCTTTGGGGCCGGGAGGGCTGATTCTAGCACAGATACGCAGTATTTT
TRBD1 | TRBJ1-4 | - | TRBV7-8 | CASSRGQGPEKLFF | TGTGCCAGCAGCCGAGGACAGGGCCCAGAAAAACTGTTTTTT
TRBD1 | TRBJ1-5 | - | TRBV27 | CASSPWTGGGQPQHF | TGTGCCAGCAGCCCTTGGACAGGGGGTGGTCAGCCCCAGCATTTT
- | TRBJ1-5 | - | TRBV5-1 | CASSLGSGGSNQPQHF | TGCGCCAGCAGCTTGGGTTCTGGGGGGAGCAATCAGCCCCAGCATTTT
TRBD2 | TRBJ2-7 | - | TRBV7-3 | CASSIRGLAGGLTTYEQYF | TGTGCCAGCAGCATCCGCGGACTAGCGGGAGGACTCACAACCTACGAGCAGTACTTC
- | TRBJ1-1 | - | TRBV6-5 | CASRARGTDNTEAFF | TGTGCCAGCAGGGCCCGGGGCACCGATAACACTGAAGCTTTCTTT
TRBD1 | TRBJ1-1 | once | TRBV11-3 | CASSLTDRDEAFF | TGTGCCAGCAGCCTAACAGACAGGGATGAAGCTTTCTTT
TRBD2 | TRBJ2-5 | - | TRBV11-2 | CASSLGHLAGVETQYF | TGTGCCAGCAGCTTAGGGCACCTAGCGGGGGTAGAGACCCAGTACTTC
TRBD1 | TRBJ1-2 | - | TRBV12-5 | CASGLVPDRAGGYTF | TGTGCTAGTGGTTTGGTACCGGACAGGGCAGGGGGCTACACCTTC
- | TRBJ2-6 | once | TRBV5-1 | CASSPDNSGANVLTF | TGCGCCAGCAGCCCGGACAACTCTGGGGCCAACGTCCTGACTTTC
- | TRBJ2-5 | - | TRBV5-5 | CASSLDGWGETQYF | TGTGCCAGCAGCTTGGACGGGTGGGGAGAGACCCAGTACTTC
- | TRBJ2-3 | - | TRBV19 | CASSPRVRVQTDTQYF | TGTGCCAGTAGTCCCCGGGTCAGGGTTCAAACAGATACGCAGTATTTT
- | TRBJ2-1 | - | TRBV4-3 | CASSRSRQSLNEQFF | TGCGCCAGCAGCCGGTCGCGACAGTCCCTCAATGAGCAGTTCTTC
- | TRBJ2-1 | - | TRBV19 | CASTMELSVYNEQFF | TGTGCCAGTACCATGGAACTCAGCGTTTACAATGAGCAGTTCTTC
- | TRBJ2-1 | once | TRBV7-8 | CASSLRGPAGYNEQFF | TGTGCCAGCAGCCTTAGAGGTCCAGCGGGTTACAATGAGCAGTTCTTC
TRBD2 | TRBJ2-2 | - | TRBV19 | CASSIEAGGPGELFF | TGTGCCAGTAGTATAGAGGCGGGGGGCCCCGGGGAGCTGTTTTTT
- | TRBJ2-3 | - | TRBV6-1 | CASSEWMTGHIRDTQYF | TGTGCCAGCAGTGAATGGATGACCGGGCACATCAGAGATACGCAGTATTTT
- | TRBJ2-5 | once | TRBV3-1/TRBV3-2 | CASSVLQETQYF | TGTGCCAGCTCCGTGCTCCAAGAGACCCAGTACTTC
- | TRBJ2-1 | few | TRBV5-4 | CASSQSSYNEQFF | TGTGCCAGCAGCCAAAGCTCCTACAATGAGCAGTTCTTC
TRBD1 | TRBJ2-7 | - | TRBV6-6 | CASRAPGQVVNEQYF | TGTGCCAGCAGAGCGCCGGGACAGGTGGTAAACGAGCAGTACTTC
- | TRBJ1-3 | - | TRBV3-1/TRBV3-2 | CASSQGTPGKGSSGNTIYF | TGTGCCAGCAGCCAAGGAACCCCTGGTAAAGGGAGCTCTGGAAACACCATATATTTT
- | TRBJ1-3 | - | TRBV13 | CASSLGGSGNTIYF | TGTGCCAGCAGCTTAGGAGGCTCTGGAAACACCATATATTTT
- | TRBJ2-7 | - | TRBV19 | CASSSGPLYEQYF | TGTGCCAGTAGTTCGGGACCGCTATACGAGCAGTACTTC
TRBD1 | TRBJ2-1 | - | TRBV6-2/TRBV6-3 | CASSPPQDREQFF | TGTGCCAGCAGCCCGCCCCAGGACAGGGAGCAGTTCTTC
- | TRBJ1-6 | once | TRBV9 | CASSSTAGTPNSPLHF | TGTGCCAGCAGCTCGACGGCCGGGACACCGAATTCACCCCTCCACTTT
- | TRBJ1-2 | - | TRBV4-3 | CASSQEAGQGYGYTF | TGCGCCAGCAGCCAAGAGGCAGGGCAGGGCTATGGCTACACCTTC
- | TRBJ2-5 | - | TRBV7-7 | CASSLGSGRQETQYF | TGTGCCAGCAGCTTAGGTTCAGGGCGCCAAGAGACCCAGTACTTC
- | TRBJ2-5 | - | TRBV7-2 | CASSSNRETQYF | TGTGCCAGCAGCTCCAATCGTGAGACCCAGTACTTC
TRBD2 | TRBJ2-1 | - | TRBV11-1 | CASSGGRYHEQFF | TGTGCCAGCTCGGGCGGGAGGTATCATGAGCAGTTCTTC
TRBD1 | TRBJ2-6 | - | TRBV7-8 | CASSSQGASTGANVLTF | TGTGCCAGCAGCTCACAGGGGGCGTCTACAGGGGCCAACGTCCTGACTTTC
TRBD1 | TRBJ1-2 | - | TRBV27 | CASSPGGQLFGYTF | TGTGCCAGCAGCCCCGGGGGACAGCTATTTGGCTACACCTTC
- | TRBJ1-1 | - | TRBV6-1 | CASSDGGGNTEAFF | TGTGCCAGCAGTGACGGTGGGGGGAACACTGAAGCTTTCTTT
- | TRBJ2-7 | - | TRBV2 | CASRETDYEQYF | TGTGCCAGCAGGGAGACAGACTACGAGCAGTACTTC
TRBD2 | TRBJ2-1 | few | TRBV27 | CASSPATIPTSGRSNEQFF | TGTGCCAGCAGTCCCGCGACTATACCCACTAGCGGGAGGTCCAATGAGCAGTTCTTC
TRBD2 | TRBJ2-7 | - | TRBV11-2 | CASRASGTPYGEQYF | TGTGCCAGCAGGGCTAGCGGGACCCCTTACGGCGAGCAGTACTTC
TRBD2 | TRBJ2-7 | - | TRBV7-7 | CASSPSAGGTSYEQYF | TGTGCCAGCAGCCCCTCAGCGGGAGGAACCTCCTACGAGCAGTACTTC
TRBD2 | TRBJ2-7 | - | TRBV15 | CATSRLPPSSGFSYEQYF | TGTGCCACCAGCAGACTCCCACCATCTAGCGGATTTTCGTACGAGCAGTACTTC